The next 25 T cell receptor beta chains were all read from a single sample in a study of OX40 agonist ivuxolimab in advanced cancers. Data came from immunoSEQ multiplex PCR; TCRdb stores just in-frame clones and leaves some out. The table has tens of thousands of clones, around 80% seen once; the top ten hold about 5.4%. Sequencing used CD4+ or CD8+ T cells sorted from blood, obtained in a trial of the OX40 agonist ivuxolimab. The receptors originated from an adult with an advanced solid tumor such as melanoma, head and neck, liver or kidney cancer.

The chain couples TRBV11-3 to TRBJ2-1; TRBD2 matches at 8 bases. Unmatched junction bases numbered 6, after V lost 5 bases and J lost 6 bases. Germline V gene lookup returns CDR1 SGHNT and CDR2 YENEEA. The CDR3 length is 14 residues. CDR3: CASSIPGGFNEQFF. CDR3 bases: TGTGCCAGCAGCATCCCGGGGGGGTTCAATGAGCAGTTCTTC.

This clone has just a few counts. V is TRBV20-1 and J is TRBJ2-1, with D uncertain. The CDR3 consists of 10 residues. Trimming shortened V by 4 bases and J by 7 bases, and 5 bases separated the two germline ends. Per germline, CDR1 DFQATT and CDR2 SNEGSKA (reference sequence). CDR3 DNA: TGCAGTGCTACCGGAAATGAGCAGTTCTTC. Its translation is CSATGNEQFF.

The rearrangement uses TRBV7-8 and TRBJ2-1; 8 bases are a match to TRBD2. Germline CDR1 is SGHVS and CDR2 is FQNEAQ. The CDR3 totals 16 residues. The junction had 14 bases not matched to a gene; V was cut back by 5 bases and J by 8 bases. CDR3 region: CASSKDEVAGTYEQFF. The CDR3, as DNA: TGTGCCAGCAGCAAAGACGAGGTAGCGGGGACGTATGAGCAGTTCTTC.

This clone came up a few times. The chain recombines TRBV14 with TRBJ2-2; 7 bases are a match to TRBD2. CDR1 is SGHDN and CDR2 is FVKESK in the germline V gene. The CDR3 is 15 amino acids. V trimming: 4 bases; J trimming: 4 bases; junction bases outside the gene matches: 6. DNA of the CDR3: TGTGCCAGCAGCCCTCTAGCGGAGCCCACCGGGGAGCTGTTTTTT. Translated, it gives CASSPLAEPTGELFF.

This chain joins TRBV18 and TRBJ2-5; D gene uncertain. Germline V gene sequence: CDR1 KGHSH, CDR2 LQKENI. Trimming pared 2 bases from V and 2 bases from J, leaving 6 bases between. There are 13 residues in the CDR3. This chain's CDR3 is CASSPSRQETQYF. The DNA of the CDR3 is TGTGCCAGCTCACCATCTCGACAAGAGACCCAGTACTTC. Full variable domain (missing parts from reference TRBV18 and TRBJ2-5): NAGVMQNPRHLVRRRGQEARLRCSPMKGHSHVYWYRQLPEEGLKFMVYLQKENIIDESGMPKERFSAEFPKEGPSILRIQQVVRGDSAAYFCASSPSRQETQYFGPGTRLLVL.

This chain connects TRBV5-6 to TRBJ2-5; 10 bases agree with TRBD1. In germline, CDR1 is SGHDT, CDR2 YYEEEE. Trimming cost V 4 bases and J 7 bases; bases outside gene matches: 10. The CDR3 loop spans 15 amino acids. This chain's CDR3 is CASSGQGVIWGTQYF. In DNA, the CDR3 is TGTGCCAGCAGCGGACAGGGGGTAATATGGGGGACCCAGTACTTC.

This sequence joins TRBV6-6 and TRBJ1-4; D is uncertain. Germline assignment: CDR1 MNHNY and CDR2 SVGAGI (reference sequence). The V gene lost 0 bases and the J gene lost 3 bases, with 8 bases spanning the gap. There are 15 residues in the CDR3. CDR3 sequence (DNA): TGTGCCAGCAGTTACTCGCAGGCAGCTAATGAAAAACTGTTTTTT. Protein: CASSYSQAANEKLFF.

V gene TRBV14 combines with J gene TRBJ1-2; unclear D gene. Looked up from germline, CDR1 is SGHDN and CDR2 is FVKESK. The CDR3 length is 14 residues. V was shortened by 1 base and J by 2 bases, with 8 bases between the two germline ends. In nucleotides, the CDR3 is TGTGCCAGCAGCCAAGTAGGAGTAAACTATGGCTACACCTTC. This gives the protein CASSQVGVNYGYTF.

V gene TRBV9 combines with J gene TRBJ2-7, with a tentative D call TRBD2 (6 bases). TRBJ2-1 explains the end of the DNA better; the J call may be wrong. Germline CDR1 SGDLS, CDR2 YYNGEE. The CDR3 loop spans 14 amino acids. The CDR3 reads CASSVGLAYNEQFF. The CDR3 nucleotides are TGTGCCAGCAGCGTAGGACTAGCCTACAATGAGCAGTTCTTC.

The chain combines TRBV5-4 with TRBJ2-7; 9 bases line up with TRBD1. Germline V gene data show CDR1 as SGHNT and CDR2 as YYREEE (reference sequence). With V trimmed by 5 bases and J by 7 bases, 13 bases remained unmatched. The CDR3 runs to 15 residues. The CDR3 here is CASSEGDRAHWEQYF. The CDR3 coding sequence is TGTGCCAGCAGTGAGGGGGACAGGGCCCACTGGGAGCAGTACTTC. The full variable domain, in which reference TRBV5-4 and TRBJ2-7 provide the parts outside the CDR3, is ETGVTQSPTHLIKTRGQQVTLRCSSQSGHNTVSWYQQALGQGPQFIFQYYREEENGRGNFPPRFSGLQFPNYSSELNVNALELDDSALYLCASSEGDRAHWEQYFGPGTRLTVT.

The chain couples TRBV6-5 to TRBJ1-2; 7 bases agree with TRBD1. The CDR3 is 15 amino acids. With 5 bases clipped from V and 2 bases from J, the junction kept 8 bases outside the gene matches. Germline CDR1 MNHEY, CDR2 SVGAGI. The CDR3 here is CASSPRRGLNYGYTF. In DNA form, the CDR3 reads TGTGCCAGCAGTCCTCGGAGGGGGCTCAACTATGGCTACACCTTC.

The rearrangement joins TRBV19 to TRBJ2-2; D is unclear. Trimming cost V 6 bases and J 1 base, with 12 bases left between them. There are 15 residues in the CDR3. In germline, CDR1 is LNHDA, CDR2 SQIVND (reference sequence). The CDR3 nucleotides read TGTGCCAGTAGCCTAGGGTTGGGGAACACCGGGGAGCTGTTTTTT. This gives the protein CASSLGLGNTGELFF. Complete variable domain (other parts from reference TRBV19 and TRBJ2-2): DGGITQSPKYLFRKEGQNVTLSCEQNLNHDAMYWYRQDPGQGLRLIYYSQIVNDFQKGDIAEGYSVSREKKESFPLTVTSAQKNPTAFYLCASSLGLGNTGELFFGEGSRLTVL.

The CDR3 DNA is TGTGCCAGTAGTATGGGCGTGGACCAGCCCCAGCATTTT. Translation: CASSMGVDQPQHF. V usage is TRBV19 and J usage is TRBJ1-5, with D unclear. V lost 3 bases and J lost 7, with 10 bases in between. The CDR3 extends over 13 amino acids. Looked up from germline, CDR1 is LNHDA and CDR2 is SQIVND (reference sequence).

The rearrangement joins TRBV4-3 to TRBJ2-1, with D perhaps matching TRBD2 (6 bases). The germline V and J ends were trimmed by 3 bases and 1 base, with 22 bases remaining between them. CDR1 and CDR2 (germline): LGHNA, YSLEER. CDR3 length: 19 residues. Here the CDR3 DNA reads TGCGCCAGCAGCCATCCCCGGGACTCGGAAGGGCTATCCTACAATGAGCAGTTCTTC. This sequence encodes CASSHPRDSEGLSYNEQFF.

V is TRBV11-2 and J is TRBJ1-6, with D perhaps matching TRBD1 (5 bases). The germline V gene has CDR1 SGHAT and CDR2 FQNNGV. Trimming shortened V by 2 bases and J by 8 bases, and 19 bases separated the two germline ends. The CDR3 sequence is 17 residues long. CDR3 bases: TGTGCCAGCAGCTTACGGGCAGTGGGGACTTCGGATTCACCCCTCCACTTT. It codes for CASSLRAVGTSDSPLHF.

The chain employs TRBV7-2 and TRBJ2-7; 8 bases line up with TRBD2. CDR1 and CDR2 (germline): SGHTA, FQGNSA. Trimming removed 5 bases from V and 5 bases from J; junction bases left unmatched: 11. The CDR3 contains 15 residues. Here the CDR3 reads CASSPQGTRSHEQYF. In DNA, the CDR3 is TGTGCCAGCAGCCCCCAGGGGACTAGGAGCCACGAGCAGTACTTC.

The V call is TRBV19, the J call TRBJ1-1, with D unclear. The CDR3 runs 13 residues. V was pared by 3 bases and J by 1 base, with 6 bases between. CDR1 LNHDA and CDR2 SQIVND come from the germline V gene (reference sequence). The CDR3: CASSMAANTEAFF. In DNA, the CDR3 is TGTGCCAGTAGTATGGCGGCGAACACTGAAGCTTTCTTT.

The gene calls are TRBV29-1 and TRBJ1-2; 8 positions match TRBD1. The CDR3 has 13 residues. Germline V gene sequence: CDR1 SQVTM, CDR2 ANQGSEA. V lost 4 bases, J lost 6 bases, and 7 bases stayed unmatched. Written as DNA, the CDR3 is TGCAGCGTTGCAGGGGGCGGTCGACATGGCTACACCTTC. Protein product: CSVAGGGRHGYTF.

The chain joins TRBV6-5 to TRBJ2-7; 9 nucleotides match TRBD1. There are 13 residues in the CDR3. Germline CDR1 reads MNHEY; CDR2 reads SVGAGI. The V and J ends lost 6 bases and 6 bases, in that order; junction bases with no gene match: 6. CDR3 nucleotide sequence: TGTGCCAGCAGCCGGGGACAGGGACGCGAGCAGTACTTC. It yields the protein CASSRGQGREQYF.

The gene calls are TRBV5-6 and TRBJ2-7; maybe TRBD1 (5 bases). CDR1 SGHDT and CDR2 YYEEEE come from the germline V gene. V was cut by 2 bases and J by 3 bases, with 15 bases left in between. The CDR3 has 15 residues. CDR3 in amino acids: CASSFVTVGHYEQYF. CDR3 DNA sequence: TGTGCCAGCAGCTTCGTGACAGTTGGCCACTACGAGCAGTACTTC.

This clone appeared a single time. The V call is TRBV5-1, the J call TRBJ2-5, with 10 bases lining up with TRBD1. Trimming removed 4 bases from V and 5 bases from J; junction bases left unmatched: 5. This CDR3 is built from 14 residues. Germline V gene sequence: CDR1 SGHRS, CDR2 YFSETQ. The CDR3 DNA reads TGCGCCAGCAGCATAACGGGACAGGGGGAGACCCAGTACTTC. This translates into CASSITGQGETQYF.

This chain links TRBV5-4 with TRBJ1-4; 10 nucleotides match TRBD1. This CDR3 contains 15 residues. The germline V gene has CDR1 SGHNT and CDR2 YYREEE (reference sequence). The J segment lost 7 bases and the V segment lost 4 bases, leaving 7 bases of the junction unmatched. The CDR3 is CASSQGGQGIEKLFF. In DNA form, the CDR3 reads TGTGCCAGCAGCCAGGGGGGACAGGGGATTGAAAAACTGTTTTTT.

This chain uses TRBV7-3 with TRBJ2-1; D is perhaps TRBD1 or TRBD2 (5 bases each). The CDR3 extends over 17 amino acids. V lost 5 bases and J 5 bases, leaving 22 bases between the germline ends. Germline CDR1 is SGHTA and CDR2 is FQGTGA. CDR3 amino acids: CASSPTGPTLRHNEQFF. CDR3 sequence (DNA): TGTGCCAGCAGCCCCACGGGACCCACCTTAAGACACAATGAGCAGTTCTTC.

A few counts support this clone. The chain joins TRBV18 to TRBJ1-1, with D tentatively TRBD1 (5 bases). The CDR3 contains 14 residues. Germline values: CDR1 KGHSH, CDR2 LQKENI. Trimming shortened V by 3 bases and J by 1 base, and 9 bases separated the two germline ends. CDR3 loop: CASSPTGQNTEAFF. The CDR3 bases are TGTGCCAGCTCACCCACGGGGCAGAACACTGAAGCTTTCTTT.

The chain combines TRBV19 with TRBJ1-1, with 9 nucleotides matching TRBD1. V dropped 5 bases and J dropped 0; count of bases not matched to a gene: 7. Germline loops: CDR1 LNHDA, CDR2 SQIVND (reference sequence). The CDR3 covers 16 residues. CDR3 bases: TGTGCCAGTAGTTCATGGACAGGGGCACTGAACACTGAAGCTTTCTTT. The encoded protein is CASSSWTGALNTEAFF.